Included here is one TCR beta chain sequence, with context. Its antigen remains unidentified. CD4+ T-LGLL patients came from Padova, Helsinki and Shinshu hematology units. Bead-separated CD4+, CD4+CD8+, CD57+ or CD56+ fractions, or PBMC, were used. The source of the sample is a study of STAT5B mutations in CD4+ large granular lymphocyte leukemia. Whole-study results and caveats: Data were not HLA-matched across samples.

From germline, CDR1 is GTSNPN and CDR2 SVGIG (reference sequence). The CDR3 consists of 14 residues. The V gene lost 2 bases and the J gene lost 1 base, with 6 bases spanning the gap. TCRdb's table, derived via immunoSEQ multiplex PCR, lists solely in-frame clones and lacks some. This sample carries a few thousand clones, roughly three quarters of them seen once, and the ten largest clones take under 85%. The origin of this receptor is a man between 60 and 70 years old with CD4+ T-cell large granular lymphocyte leukemia. The sample was PBMCs. This chain uses TRBV30 with TRBJ2-6; D unresolved. The CDR3 is CAWSKGSGANVLTF. The CDR3 DNA is TGTGCCTGGAGTAAGGGTTCTGGGGCCAACGTCCTGACTTTC.